The clone carrying this T cell receptor beta chain was found many times. The sample comes from a study of T-cell reconstitution after alpha-beta-depleted transplantation in children. TCRbeta library preparation incorporated unique molecular identifiers. In TCRdb, the PCR reads were re-called with MiXCR into one record per CDR3 protein. The profile covers 100,000 or so distinct CDR3 sequences, with under 7% appearing a single time and about 6% taken by the ten largest. The CDR3 contains 13 residues. Germline CDR1 MNHEY, CDR2 SMNVEV (reference sequence). With 4 bases removed from V and 3 bases from J, the gap between germline ends came to 10 bases.

The sequence was collected from a female patient aged 2-9 years who had a stem cell transplant for Fanconi anemia, so the T cells may come from the graft donor. The starting material was PBMCs, mostly from graft donor cells, obtained 60 days after TCRalphabeta/CD19-depleted stem cell transplant. V gene TRBV27 combines with J gene TRBJ2-7; D is possibly TRBD1 or TRBD2 (5 bases each). CDR3 bases: TGTGCCAGCAGTTACTTGGGACGCTACGAGCAGTACTTC. It encodes CASSYLGRYEQYF.